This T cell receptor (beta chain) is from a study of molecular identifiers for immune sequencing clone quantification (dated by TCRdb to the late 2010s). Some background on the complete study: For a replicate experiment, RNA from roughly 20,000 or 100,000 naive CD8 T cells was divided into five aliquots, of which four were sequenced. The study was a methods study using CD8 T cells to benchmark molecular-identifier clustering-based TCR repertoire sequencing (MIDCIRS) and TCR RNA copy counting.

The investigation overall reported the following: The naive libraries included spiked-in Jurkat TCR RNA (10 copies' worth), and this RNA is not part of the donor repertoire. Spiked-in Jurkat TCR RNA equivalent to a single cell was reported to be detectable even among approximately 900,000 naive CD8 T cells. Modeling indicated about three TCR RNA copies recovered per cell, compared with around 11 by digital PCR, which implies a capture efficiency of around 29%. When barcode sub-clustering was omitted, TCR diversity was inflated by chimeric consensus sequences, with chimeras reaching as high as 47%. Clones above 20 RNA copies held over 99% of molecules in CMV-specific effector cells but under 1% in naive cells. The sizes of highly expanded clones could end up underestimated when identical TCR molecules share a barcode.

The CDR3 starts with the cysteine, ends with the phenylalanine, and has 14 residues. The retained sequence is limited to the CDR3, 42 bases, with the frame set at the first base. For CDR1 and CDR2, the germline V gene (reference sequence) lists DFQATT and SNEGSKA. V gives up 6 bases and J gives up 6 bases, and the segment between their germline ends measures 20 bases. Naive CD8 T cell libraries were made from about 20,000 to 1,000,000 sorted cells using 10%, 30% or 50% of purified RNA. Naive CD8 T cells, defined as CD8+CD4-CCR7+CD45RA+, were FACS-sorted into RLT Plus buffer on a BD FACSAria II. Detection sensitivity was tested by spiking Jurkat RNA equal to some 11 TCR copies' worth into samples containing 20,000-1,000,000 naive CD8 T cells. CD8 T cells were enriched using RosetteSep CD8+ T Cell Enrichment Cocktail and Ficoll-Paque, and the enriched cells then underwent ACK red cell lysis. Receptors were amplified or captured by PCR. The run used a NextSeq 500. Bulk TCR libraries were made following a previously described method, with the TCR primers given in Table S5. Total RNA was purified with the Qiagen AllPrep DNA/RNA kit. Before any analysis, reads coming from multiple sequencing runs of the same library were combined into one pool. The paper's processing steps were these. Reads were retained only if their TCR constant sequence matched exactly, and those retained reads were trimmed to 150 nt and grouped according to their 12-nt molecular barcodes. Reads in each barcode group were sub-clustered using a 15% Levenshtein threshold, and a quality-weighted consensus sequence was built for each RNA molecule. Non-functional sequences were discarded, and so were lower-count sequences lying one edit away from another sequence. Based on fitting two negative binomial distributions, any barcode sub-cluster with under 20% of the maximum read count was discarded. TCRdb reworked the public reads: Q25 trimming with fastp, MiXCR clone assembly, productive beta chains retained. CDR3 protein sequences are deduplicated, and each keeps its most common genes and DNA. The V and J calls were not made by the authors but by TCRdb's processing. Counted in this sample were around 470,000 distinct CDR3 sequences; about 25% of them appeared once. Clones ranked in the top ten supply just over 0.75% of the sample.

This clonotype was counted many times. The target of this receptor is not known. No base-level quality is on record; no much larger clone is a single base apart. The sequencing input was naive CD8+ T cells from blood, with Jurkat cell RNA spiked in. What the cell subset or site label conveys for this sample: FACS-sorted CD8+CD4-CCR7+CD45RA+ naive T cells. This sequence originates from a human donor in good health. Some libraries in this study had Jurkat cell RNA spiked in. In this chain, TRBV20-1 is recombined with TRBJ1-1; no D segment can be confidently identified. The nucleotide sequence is TGCAGTGCGGCAATACGAGGCGGGTTTTCTGAAGCTTTCTTT. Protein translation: CSAAIRGGFSEAFF.